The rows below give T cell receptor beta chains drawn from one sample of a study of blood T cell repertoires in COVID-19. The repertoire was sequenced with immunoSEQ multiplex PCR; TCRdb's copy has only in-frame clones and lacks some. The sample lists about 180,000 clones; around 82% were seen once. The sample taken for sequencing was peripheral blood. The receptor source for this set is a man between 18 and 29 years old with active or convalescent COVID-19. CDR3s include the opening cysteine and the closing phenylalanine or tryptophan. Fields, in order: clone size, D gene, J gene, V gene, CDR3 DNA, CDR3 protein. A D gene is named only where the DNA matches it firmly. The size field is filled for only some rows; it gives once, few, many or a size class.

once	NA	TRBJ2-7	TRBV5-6	TGTGCCAGCAGCTTTTTGGGACATTCCGGCAGGGGCTTCGACGAGCAGTACTTC	CASSFLGHSGRGFDEQYF
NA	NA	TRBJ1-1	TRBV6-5	TGTGCCAGCATCCCGACGGGGAACACTGAAGCTTTCTTT	CASIPTGNTEAFF
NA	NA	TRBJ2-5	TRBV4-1	TGCGCCAGCAGCCAATCCCCAGGGGCGGAGACCCAGTACTTC	CASSQSPGAETQYF
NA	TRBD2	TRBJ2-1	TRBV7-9	TGTGCCAGCAGCGCCCGGGACTACCCTGAGTTCTTC	CASSARDYPEFF
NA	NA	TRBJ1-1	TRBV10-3	TGTGCCATCAGTGAGGGGCGTGGCACTGAAGCTTTCTTT	CAISEGRGTEAFF
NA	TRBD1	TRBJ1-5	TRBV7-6	TGTGCCAGCAGCTTATGGACAGGGCCCGTTCAACCCCAGCATTTT	CASSLWTGPVQPQHF
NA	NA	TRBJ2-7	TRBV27	TGTGCCAGCAGTTTATCGATAGCAGGGTTCCGCGAGCAGTACTTC	CASSLSIAGFREQYF
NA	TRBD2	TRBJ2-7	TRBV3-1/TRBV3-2	TGTGCCAGCAGCCAAGATTACCTAGCGGGGAAAAACGAGCAGTACTTC	CASSQDYLAGKNEQYF
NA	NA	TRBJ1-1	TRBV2	TGTGCCAGCATCGCTGGGGGGGTCGTTGAAGCTTTCTTT	CASIAGGVVEAFF
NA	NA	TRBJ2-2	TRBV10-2	TGCGCCAGCAGTGAGGCCTCCACAGGATACACCGGGGAGCTGTTTTTT	CASSEASTGYTGELFF
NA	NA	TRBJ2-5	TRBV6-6	TGTGCCAGCAGTCCCCCCAGGGGCTGGGAAACTGAAGAGACCCAGTACTTC	CASSPPRGWETEETQYF
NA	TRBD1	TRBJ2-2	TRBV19	TGTGCCAGTAGTCCCAGGGGGCGGGCGAACACCGGGGAGCTGTTTTTT	CASSPRGRANTGELFF
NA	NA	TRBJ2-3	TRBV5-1	TGCGCCAGCCTCTTCGACTCGCCGAACACAGATACGCAGTATTTT	CASLFDSPNTDTQYF
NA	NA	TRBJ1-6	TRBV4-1	TGCGCCAGCAGCCAAGGTCGGGATTCACCCCTCCACTTT	CASSQGRDSPLHF
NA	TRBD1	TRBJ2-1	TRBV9	TGTGCCAGCAGCGTAGCCCCTCAGGGGGCCGGGAACAATGAGCAGTTCTTC	CASSVAPQGAGNNEQFF
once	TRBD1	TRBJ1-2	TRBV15	TGTGCCACCAGCAGAGGACAGGGGACGGACTACACCTTC	CATSRGQGTDYTF
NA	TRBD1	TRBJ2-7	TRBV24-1	TGTGCCACCAGTGAAACCGGGACAGCCTCCTACGAGCAGTACTTC	CATSETGTASYEQYF
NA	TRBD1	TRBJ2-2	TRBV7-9	TGTGCCAGCAGCGCACAGGGGGCGAACACCGGGGAGCTGTTTTTT	CASSAQGANTGELFF
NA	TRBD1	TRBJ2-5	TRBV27	TGTGCCAGCAGTTTTCGGGACAGGGGTTCGTACCAAGAGACCCAGTACTTC	CASSFRDRGSYQETQYF
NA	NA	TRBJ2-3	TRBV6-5	TGTGCCAGCAGACTACAGGTTCCTAGCACAGATACGCAGTATTTT	CASRLQVPSTDTQYF
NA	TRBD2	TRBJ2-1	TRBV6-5	TGTGCCAGCAGTCTTGGGACTAGCGGGGGGAATGAGCAGTTCTTC	CASSLGTSGGNEQFF
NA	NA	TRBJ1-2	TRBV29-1	TGCAGCGTTGATGGAGCTAACTATGGCTACACCTTC	CSVDGANYGYTF
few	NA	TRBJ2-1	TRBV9	TGTGCCAGCAGCCGCCCAGGGGCCGATGAGCAGTTCTTC	CASSRPGADEQFF
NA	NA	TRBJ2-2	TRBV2	TGTGCCCTAGCTCGGGGTCCCCTCAACACCGGGGAGCTGTTTTTT	CALARGPLNTGELFF
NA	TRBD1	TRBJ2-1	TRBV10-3	TGTGCCATCAGTAGGTCCGGGACAGGGGGGTCCTACAATGAGCAGTTCTTC	CAISRSGTGGSYNEQFF
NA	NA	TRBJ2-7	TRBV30	TGTGCCTGGAGTGTAGGGAGGAATTACGAGCAGTACTTC	CAWSVGRNYEQYF
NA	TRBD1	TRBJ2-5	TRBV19	TGTGCCAGTAGTGGAACAGGGGGCCAAGAGACCCAGTACTTC	CASSGTGGQETQYF
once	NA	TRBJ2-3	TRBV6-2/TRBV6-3	TGTGCCAGCAGTTATGGGGGCGCTGAGCGGACGCAGTATTTT	CASSYGGAERTQYF
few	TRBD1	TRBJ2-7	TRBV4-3	TGCGCCAGCAGCCGAGCTCAGGGGGAACCCTACGAGCAGTACTTC	CASSRAQGEPYEQYF
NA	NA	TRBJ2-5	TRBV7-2	TGTGCCAGCAGCTTAGGGCAGGGGGGCCGCCAAGAGACCCAGTACTTC	CASSLGQGGRQETQYF
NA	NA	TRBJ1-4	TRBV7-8	TGTGCCAGCAGCTATAGTTTGATGCGGGGCTTAGCGGAAAAACTGTTTTTT	CASSYSLMRGLAEKLFF
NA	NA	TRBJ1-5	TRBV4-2	TGTGCCAGCAGCCAAGATCTGAGTGCAGGGCCGAATCAGCCCCAGCATTTT	CASSQDLSAGPNQPQHF
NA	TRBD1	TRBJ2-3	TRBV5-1	TGCGCCAGCAGCACTACCGGGACAGGGGGGACAGATACGCAGTATTTT	CASSTTGTGGTDTQYF
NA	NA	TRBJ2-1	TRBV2	TGTGCCAGCTATACTAGCTACTCCTACAATGAGCAGTTCTTC	CASYTSYSYNEQFF
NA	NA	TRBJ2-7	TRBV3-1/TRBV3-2	TGTGCCAGCAGCCAAGGAGGGTCCATCTACGAGCAGTACTTC	CASSQGGSIYEQYF
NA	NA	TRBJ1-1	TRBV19	TGTGCCAGTAGTCTACAGGGTAATGAAGCTTTCTTT	CASSLQGNEAFF
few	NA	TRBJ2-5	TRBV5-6	TGTGCCAGCAGCTTGGCCAGGGTTCAGAAAGAGACCCAGTACTTC	CASSLARVQKETQYF
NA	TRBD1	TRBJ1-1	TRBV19	TGTGCCAGTAGTCCGCGACAGGGACACACTGAAGCTTTCTTT	CASSPRQGHTEAFF
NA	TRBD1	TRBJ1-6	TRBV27	TGTGCCAGCAGAGACACGGGACAGGGCTATTCACCCCTCCACTTT	CASRDTGQGYSPLHF
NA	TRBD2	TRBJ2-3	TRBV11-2	TGTGCCAGCAGCTTAACGGGACTAGCGGGAGGAGGAGATACGCAGTATTTT	CASSLTGLAGGGDTQYF
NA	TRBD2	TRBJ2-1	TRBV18	TGTGCCAGCTCATCACAGGCGGGGAGGGGTGAGCAGTTCTTC	CASSSQAGRGEQFF